These T cell receptor beta chains were read from a single sample in a study of blood T cell repertoires in COVID-19. The repertoire was sequenced with immunoSEQ multiplex PCR; TCRdb's copy has only in-frame clones and lacks some. The sample contains 350,000 to 450,000 clones, roughly 85% of which appear only once. The sequenced sample was peripheral blood. These TCRs come from a woman aged 18-35 years with acute or convalescent COVID-19. Each CDR3 is given with its conserved first and last residue. The D gene is left open where the match is weak. A clone size is listed for some rows: how often the clone was seen (once, few, many), or a class if it is expanded.

V	D	J	length	size	DNA	CDR3
TRBV6-2/TRBV6-3	TRBD2	TRBJ2-3	16	-	TGTGCCAGCAGTTACCGGGTCCAGCGGGGGGGCTATACGCAGTATTTT	CASSYRVQRGGYTQYF
TRBV9	-	TRBJ1-3	15	-	TGTGCCAGCAGCTCTGGCGGGAGCTCTGGAAACACCATATATTTT	CASSSGGSSGNTIYF
TRBV3-1/TRBV3-2	-	TRBJ2-7	17	once	TGTGCCAGCAGCCGCTTAAGAGGAGGAGGGAGTACCTACGAGCAGTACTTC	CASSRLRGGGSTYEQYF
TRBV6-6	TRBD1	TRBJ1-1	14	-	TGTGCCAGCAGTAGGGGACAGTCTAAAACTGAAGCTTTCTTT	CASSRGQSKTEAFF
TRBV19	-	TRBJ1-2	16	-	TGTGCCAGTAGTATGGAGAGTAGTGCGGGCCGCTATGGCTACACCTTC	CASSMESSAGRYGYTF
TRBV6-5	TRBD1	TRBJ2-5	15	-	TGTGCCAGCAGTACACGACAGGGTTGGGGAGAGACCCAGTACTTC	CASSTRQGWGETQYF
TRBV7-3	TRBD1	TRBJ2-7	15	few	TGTGCCAGCAGCTTAACGTCGGCAGGGGGTTACGAGCAGTACTTC	CASSLTSAGGYEQYF
TRBV9	-	TRBJ2-7	15	-	TGTGCCAGCAGCGTTAGCACTGGACGGACATACGAGCAGTACTTC	CASSVSTGRTYEQYF
TRBV5-6	TRBD2	TRBJ2-7	14	-	TGTGCCAGCAGCTTGGGCGGGGGGGCCAACGAGCAGTACTTC	CASSLGGGANEQYF
TRBV19	TRBD2	TRBJ2-7	14	-	TGTGCCAGTAGTATTACCACTAGCGGGTACGAGCAGTACTTC	CASSITTSGYEQYF
TRBV4-1	TRBD2	TRBJ2-7	15	few	TGCGCCAGCAGCCAGGGCGGGGGTACCGCCAGGGAGCAGTACTTC	CASSQGGGTAREQYF
TRBV27	-	TRBJ2-7	14	-	TGTGCCAGCAGCCAGGCTAGCAGCACCTACGAGCAGTACTTC	CASSQASSTYEQYF
TRBV6-5	-	TRBJ1-5	13	-	TGTGCCAGCACCCAGGGGCTTAATCAGCCCCAGCATTTT	CASTQGLNQPQHF
TRBV2	-	TRBJ2-3	15	-	TGTGCCAGCAGTGAAGCGGAGGTATTCACAGATACGCAGTATTTT	CASSEAEVFTDTQYF
TRBV7-6	-	TRBJ2-7	16	-	TGTGCCAGCAGACCCTTCCCGGACAGTAGGATTTACGAGCAGTACTTC	CASRPFPDSRIYEQYF
TRBV6-6	-	TRBJ1-6	17	-	TGTGCCAGCAGTCGCGTGCGACTCAGGGGAGGGAATTCACCCCTCCACTTT	CASSRVRLRGGNSPLHF
TRBV23-1	-	TRBJ1-2	10	-	TGCGCCCGGAGGGCCCAAGGCTACACCTTC	CARRAQGYTF
TRBV28	TRBD2	TRBJ2-7	15	-	TGTGCCAGCAGTTTCTGGACTAGCGGCTCCTACGAGCAGTACTTC	CASSFWTSGSYEQYF
TRBV3-1/TRBV3-2	TRBD1	TRBJ1-5	15	once	TGTGCCAGCAGCCCCACAGGGGGCGGGCATCAGCCCCAGCATTTT	CASSPTGGGHQPQHF
TRBV5-1	-	TRBJ2-1	13	-	TGCGCCAGCAGTTTCACAGGGTACAATGAGCAGTTCTTC	CASSFTGYNEQFF
TRBV28	-	TRBJ1-6	15	-	TGTGCCAGCACCCCAATTAGCTCCTATAATTCACCCCTCCACTTT	CASTPISSYNSPLHF
TRBV5-1	TRBD1	TRBJ1-1	14	-	TGCGCCAGCAACCCGGACAGGTTGAACACTGAAGCTTTCTTT	CASNPDRLNTEAFF
TRBV29-1	-	TRBJ2-1	16	-	TGCAGCGTTGAATTGGGTGGAGGGAACTCCTACAATGAGCAGTTCTTC	CSVELGGGNSYNEQFF
TRBV5-1	-	TRBJ1-4	14	-	TGCGCCAGCAGGTCACAGGGCCCTTTAGAAAAACTGTTTTTT	CASRSQGPLEKLFF
TRBV7-9	TRBD1	TRBJ2-7	12	-	TGTGCCAGCAGCTTAGAGGGGACAGGGGGGACGTTC	CASSLEGTGGTF
TRBV7-9	TRBD1	TRBJ1-1	12	-	TGTGCCAGCAGGACAGGGGACACTGAAGCTTTCTTT	CASRTGDTEAFF
TRBV28	-	TRBJ2-7	14	-	TGTGCCAGCAGTTCTGCCGGACAAACCTACGAGCAGTACTTC	CASSSAGQTYEQYF
TRBV28	-	TRBJ1-6	15	-	TGTGCCAGCAGTCCCACCGAAGGGGCCCATTCACCCCTCCACTTT	CASSPTEGAHSPLHF
TRBV5-1	-	TRBJ1-1	14	-	TGCGCCAGCAGCTTCCTAGGGGGAACCACTGAAGCTTTCTTT	CASSFLGGTTEAFF
TRBV2	TRBD2	TRBJ2-2	16	few	TGTGCCAGCAGGACCAGGCTAGCGGACAATACCGGGGAGCTGTTTTTT	CASRTRLADNTGELFF
TRBV5-6	-	TRBJ2-5	14	once	TGTGCCAGCAGCTTGGGACTAGTCGAGAAGACCCAGTACTTC	CASSLGLVEKTQYF
TRBV7-9	TRBD1	TRBJ1-1	16	-	TGTGCCAGCAGCTTAGTTGGACAGGGGACGAACACTGAAGCTTTCTTT	CASSLVGQGTNTEAFF
TRBV4-2	TRBD2	TRBJ2-5	14	-	TGTGCCAGCGGGAAAGTAGCGGGTGGAGAGACCCAGTACTTC	CASGKVAGGETQYF
TRBV6-5	-	TRBJ1-3	15	-	TGTGCCAGCAGTTACCAAAAAGCGGCTGGAAACACCATATATTTT	CASSYQKAAGNTIYF
TRBV27	-	TRBJ1-5	13	-	TGTGCCAGCAGTCGCGGACTGAATCAGCCCCAGCATTTT	CASSRGLNQPQHF
TRBV9	TRBD2	TRBJ2-7	15	once	TGTGCCAGCAGTCCTCGGGCGGGAGGGGAGTCGGAGCAGTACTTC	CASSPRAGGESEQYF
TRBV7-7	-	TRBJ2-5	15	once	TGTGCCAGCAGCCCCACTGGGCTTGAGGGAGAGACCCAGTACTTC	CASSPTGLEGETQYF
TRBV15	-	TRBJ1-5	15	-	TGTGCCACCAGCAGCGCGGGGATCGGCAATCAGCCCCAGCATTTT	CATSSAGIGNQPQHF
TRBV13	TRBD1	TRBJ2-5	14	once	TGTGCCAGCAGCTCCCGGACAGGGGGAGAGACCCAGTACTTC	CASSSRTGGETQYF
TRBV4-1	TRBD1	TRBJ1-1	16	-	TGCGCCAGCAGCCAAGATGACGGGACAGGGAACACTGAAGCTTTCTTT	CASSQDDGTGNTEAFF
TRBV7-9	-	TRBJ1-1	15	-	TGTGCCAGCAGCTTAGAAGGGGTACCGAGTACTGAAGCTTTCTTT	CASSLEGVPSTEAFF
TRBV2	-	TRBJ2-7	15	-	TGTGCCAGCACCGCAGGGATCGTAGGGCCTTACGAGCAGTACTTC	CASTAGIVGPYEQYF
TRBV4-1	TRBD1	TRBJ2-7	17	-	TGCGCCAGCAGCCAAGAGGGATCACTGGCAGGGGGCTACGAGCAGTACTTC	CASSQEGSLAGGYEQYF
TRBV30	-	TRBJ2-1	14	-	TGTGCCTGGAGTGTAGGACAATCCTACAATGAGCAGTTCTTC	CAWSVGQSYNEQFF
TRBV3-1/TRBV3-2	TRBD2	TRBJ2-3	16	-	TGTGCCAGCAGCCCCCGGGAGGGGGAGGTCACAGATACGCAGTATTTT	CASSPREGEVTDTQYF